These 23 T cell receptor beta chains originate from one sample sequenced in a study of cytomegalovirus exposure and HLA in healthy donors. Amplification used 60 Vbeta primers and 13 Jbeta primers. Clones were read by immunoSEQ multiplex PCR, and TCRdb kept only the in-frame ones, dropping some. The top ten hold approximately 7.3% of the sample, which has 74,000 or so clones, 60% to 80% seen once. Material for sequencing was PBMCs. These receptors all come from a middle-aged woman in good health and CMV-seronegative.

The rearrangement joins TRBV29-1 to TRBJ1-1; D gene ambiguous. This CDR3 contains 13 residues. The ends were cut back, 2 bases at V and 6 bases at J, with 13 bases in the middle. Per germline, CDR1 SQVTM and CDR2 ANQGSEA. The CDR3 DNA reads TGCAGCGTTGAACCCAGACGGGTTTCTGAAGCTTTCTTT. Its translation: CSVEPRRVSEAFF. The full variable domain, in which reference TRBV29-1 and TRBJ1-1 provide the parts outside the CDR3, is SAVISQKPSRDICQRGTSLTIQCQVDSQVTMMFWYRQQPGQSLTLIATANQGSEATYESGFVIDKFPISRPNLTFSTLTVSNMSPEDSSIYLCSVEPRRVSEAFFGQGTRLTVV.

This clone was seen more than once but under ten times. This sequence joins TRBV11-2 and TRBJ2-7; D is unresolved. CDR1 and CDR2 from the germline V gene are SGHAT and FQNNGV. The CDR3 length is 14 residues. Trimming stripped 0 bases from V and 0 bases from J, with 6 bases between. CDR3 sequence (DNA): TGTGCCAGCAGCTTAGACCCCCTCTCCTACGAGCAGTACTTC. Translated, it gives CASSLDPLSYEQYF.

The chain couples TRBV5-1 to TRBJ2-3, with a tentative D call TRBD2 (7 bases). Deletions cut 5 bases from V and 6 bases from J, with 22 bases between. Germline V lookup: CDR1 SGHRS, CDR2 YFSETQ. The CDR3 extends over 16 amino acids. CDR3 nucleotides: TGCGCCAGCAGGACAGGCCTGGAAGGGAGGGTGGATACGCAGTATTTT. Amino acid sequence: CASRTGLEGRVDTQYF.

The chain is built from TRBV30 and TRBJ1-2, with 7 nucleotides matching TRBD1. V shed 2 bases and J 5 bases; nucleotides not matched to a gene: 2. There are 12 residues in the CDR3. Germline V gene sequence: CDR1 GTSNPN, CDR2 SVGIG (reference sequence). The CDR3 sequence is CAWSLGQYGYTF. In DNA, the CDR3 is TGTGCCTGGAGTTTGGGACAGTATGGCTACACCTTC.

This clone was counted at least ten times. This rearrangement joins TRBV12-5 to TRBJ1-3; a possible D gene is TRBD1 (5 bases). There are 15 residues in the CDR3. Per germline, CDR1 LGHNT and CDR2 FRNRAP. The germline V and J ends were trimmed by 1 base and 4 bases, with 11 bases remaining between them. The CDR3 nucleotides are TGTGCTAGTGGTTTGGAAATAGGGGCCGGAAACACCATATATTTT. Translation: CASGLEIGAGNTIYF.

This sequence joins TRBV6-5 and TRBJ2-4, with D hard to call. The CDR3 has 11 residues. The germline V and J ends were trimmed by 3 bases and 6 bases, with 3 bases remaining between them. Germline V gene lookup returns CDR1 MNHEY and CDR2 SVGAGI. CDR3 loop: CASSYLNIQYF. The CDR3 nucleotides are TGTGCCAGCAGTTATCTAAACATTCAGTACTTC.

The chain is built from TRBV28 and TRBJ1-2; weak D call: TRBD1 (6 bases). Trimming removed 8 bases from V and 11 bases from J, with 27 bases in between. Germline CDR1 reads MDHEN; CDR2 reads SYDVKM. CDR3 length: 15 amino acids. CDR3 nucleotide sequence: TGTGCCAGCCGGGCCGGGGGGCGAGGGATTAGTTTGTACACCTTC. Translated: CASRAGGRGISLYTF.

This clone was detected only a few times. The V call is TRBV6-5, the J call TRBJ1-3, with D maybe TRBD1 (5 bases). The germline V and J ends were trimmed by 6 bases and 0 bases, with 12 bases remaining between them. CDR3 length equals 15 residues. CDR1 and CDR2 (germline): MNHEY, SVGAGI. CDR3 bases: TGTGCCAGCAGACTACAGGTAGTCTCTGGAAACACCATATATTTT. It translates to CASRLQVVSGNTIYF.

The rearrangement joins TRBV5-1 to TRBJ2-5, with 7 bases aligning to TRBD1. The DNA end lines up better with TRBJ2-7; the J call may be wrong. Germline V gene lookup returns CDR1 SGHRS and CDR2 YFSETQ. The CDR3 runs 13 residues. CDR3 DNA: TGCGCCAGCAGCAACAGGGGCTCCTACGAGCAGTACTTC. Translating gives CASSNRGSYEQYF.

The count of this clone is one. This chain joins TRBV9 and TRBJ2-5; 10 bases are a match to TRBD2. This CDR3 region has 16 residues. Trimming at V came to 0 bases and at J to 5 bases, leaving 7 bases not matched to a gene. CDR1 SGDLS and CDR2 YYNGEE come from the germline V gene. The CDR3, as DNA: TGTGCCAGCAGCGTAGGCGTAGCGGGGGGAGCGGAGACCCAGTACTTC. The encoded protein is CASSVGVAGGAETQYF.

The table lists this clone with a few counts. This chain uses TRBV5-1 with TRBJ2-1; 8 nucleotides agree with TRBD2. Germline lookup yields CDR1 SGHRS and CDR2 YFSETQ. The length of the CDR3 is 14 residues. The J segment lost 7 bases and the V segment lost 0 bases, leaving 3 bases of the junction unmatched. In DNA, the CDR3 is TGCGCCAGCAGCTTGGTGGCTAGCGGGAATGAGCAGTTCTTC. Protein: CASSLVASGNEQFF.

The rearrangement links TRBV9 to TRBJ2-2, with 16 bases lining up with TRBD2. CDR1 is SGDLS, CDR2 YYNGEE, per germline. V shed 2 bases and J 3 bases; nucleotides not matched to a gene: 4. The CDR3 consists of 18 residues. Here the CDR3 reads CASSVGGLAGGYTGELFF. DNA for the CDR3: TGTGCCAGCAGCGTGGGGGGACTAGCGGGAGGGTACACCGGGGAGCTGTTTTTT.

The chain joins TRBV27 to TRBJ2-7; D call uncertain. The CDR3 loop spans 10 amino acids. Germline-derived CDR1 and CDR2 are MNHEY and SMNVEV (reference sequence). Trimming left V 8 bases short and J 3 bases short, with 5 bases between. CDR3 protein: CASGLYEQYF. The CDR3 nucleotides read TGTGCCAGCGGGCTCTACGAGCAGTACTTC.

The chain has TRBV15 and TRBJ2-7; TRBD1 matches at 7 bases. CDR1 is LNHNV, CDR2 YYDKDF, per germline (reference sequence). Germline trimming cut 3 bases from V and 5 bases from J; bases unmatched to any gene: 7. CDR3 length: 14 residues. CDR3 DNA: TGTGCCACCAGCAGGGCCACAGGGGCCCACGAGCAGTACTTC. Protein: CATSRATGAHEQYF.

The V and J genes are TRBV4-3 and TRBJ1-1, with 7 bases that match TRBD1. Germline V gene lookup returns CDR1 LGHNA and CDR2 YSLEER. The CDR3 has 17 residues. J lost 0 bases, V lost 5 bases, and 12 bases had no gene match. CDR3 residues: CASSKSPGQSMNTEAFF. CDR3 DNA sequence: TGCGCCAGCAGCAAATCGCCGGGACAGAGCATGAACACTGAAGCTTTCTTT.

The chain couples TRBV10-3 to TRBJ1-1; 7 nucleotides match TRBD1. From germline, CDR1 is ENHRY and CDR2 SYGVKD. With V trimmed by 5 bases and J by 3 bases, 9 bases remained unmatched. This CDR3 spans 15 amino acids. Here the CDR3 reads CAISPRGLVDTEAFF. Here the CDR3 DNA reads TGTGCCATCAGTCCCAGGGGGTTGGTGGACACTGAAGCTTTCTTT.

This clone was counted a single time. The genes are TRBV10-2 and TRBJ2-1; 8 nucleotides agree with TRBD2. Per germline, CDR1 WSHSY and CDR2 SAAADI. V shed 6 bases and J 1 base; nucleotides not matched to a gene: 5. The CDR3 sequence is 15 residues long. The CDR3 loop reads CASSGGLGSYNEQFF. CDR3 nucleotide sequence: TGCGCCAGCAGCGGGGGACTAGGTTCCTACAATGAGCAGTTCTTC.

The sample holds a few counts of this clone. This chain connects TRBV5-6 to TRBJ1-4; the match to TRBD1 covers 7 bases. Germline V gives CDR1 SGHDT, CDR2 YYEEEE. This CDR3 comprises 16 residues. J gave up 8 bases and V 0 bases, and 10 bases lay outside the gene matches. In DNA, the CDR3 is TGTGCCAGCAGCTTGGCTGTAGGCAGGGGGGAGGAAAAACTGTTTTTT. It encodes CASSLAVGRGEEKLFF. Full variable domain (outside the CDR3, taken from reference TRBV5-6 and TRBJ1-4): DAGVTQSPTHLIKTRGQQVTLRCSPKSGHDTVSWYQQALGQGPQFIFQYYEEEERQRGNFPDRFSGHQFPNYSSELNVNALLLGDSALYLCASSLAVGRGEEKLFFGSGTQLSVL.

The CDR3 region has the DNA TGCGCCAGCAGCACCCGACAGGGGGCTCGCGAAAAACTGTTTTTT. Translation: CASSTRQGAREKLFF. This chain uses TRBV5-1 with TRBJ1-4, with 10 positions matching TRBD1. The CDR3 has 15 amino acids. CDR1 is SGHRS, CDR2 YFSETQ, per germline. V lost 4 bases to trimming and J lost 8 bases; unmatched junction nucleotides: 8.

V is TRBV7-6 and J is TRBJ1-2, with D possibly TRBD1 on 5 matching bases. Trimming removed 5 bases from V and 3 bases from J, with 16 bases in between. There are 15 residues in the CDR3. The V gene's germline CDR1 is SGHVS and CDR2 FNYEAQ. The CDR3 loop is CASSQGPGRDYGYTF. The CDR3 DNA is TGTGCCAGCAGCCAGGGCCCAGGGAGGGACTATGGCTACACCTTC.

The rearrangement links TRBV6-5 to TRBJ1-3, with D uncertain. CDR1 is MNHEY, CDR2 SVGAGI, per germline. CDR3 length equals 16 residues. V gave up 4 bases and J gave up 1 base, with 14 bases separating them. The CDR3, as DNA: TGTGCCAGCAGTTTCAAAAACAGAAATTCTGGAAACACCATATATTTT. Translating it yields CASSFKNRNSGNTIYF.

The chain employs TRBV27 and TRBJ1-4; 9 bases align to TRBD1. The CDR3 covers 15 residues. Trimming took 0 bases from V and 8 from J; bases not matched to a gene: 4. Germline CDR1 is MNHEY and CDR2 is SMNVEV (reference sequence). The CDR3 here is CASSLSTGGKEKLFF. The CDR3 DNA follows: TGTGCCAGCAGTTTATCGACAGGGGGGAAAGAAAAACTGTTTTTT.

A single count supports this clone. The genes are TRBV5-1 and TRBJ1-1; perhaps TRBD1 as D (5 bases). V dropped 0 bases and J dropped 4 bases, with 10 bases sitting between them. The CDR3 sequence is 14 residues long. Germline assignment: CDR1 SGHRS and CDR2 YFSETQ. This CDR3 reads CASSLEGRSTEAFF. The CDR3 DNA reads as TGCGCCAGCAGCTTGGAGGGGAGGAGCACTGAAGCTTTCTTT.